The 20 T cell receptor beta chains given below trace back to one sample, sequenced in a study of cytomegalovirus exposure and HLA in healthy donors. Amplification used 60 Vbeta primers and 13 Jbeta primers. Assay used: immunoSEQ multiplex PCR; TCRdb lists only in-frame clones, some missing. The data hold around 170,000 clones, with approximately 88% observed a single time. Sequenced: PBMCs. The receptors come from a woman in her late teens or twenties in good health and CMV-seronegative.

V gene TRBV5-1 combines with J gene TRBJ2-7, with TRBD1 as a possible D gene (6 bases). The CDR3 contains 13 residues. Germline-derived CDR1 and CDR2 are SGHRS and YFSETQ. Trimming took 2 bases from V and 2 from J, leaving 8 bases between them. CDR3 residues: CASSLQGPYEQYF. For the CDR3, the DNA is TGCGCCAGCAGCTTACAGGGCCCCTACGAGCAGTACTTC.

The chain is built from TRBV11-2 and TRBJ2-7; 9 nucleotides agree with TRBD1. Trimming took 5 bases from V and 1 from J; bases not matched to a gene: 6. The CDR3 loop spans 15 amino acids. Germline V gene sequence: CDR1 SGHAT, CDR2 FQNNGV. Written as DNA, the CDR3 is TGTGCCAGCAGCACAGGGGGCGGAGGTTCCTACGAGCAGTACTTC. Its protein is CASSTGGGGSYEQYF.

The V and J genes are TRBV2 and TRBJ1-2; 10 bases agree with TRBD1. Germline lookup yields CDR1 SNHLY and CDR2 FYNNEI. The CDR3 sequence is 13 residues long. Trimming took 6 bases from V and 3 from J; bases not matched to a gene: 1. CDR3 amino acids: CASRTGGDYGYTF. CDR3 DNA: TGTGCCAGCAGGACAGGGGGCGACTATGGCTACACCTTC.

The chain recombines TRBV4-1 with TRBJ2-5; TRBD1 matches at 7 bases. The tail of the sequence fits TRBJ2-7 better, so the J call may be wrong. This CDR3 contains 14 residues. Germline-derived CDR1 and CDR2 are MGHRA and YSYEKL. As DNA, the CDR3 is TGCGCCAGCAGCCAGAACAGGGGTCCCTACGAGCAGTACTTC. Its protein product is CASSQNRGPYEQYF.

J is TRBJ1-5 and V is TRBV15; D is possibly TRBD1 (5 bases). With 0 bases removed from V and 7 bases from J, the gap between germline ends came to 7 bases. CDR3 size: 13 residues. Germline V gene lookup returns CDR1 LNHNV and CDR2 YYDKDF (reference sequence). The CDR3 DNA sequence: TGTGCCACCAGCAGAGACAGGGTACAGCCCCAGCATTTT. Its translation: CATSRDRVQPQHF.

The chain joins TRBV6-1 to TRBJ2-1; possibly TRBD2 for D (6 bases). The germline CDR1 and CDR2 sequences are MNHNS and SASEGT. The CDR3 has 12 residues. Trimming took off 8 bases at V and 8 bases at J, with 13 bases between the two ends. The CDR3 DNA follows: TGTGCCAGCTCCCGGGACTCTGATGAGCAGTTCTTC. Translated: CASSRDSDEQFF.

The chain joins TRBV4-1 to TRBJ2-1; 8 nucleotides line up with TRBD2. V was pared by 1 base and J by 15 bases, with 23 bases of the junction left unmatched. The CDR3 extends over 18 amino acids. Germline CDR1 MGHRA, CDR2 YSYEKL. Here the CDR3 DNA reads TGCGCCAGCAGCCAAGTATTGCGCAGCGGGGGCGACCCGGGCAGTCGGTTCTTC. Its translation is CASSQVLRSGGDPGSRFF.

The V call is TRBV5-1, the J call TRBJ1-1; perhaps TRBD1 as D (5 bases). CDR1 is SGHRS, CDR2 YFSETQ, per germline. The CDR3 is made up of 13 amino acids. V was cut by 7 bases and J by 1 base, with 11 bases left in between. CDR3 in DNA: TGCGCCAGCGAAGGACAACCGAACACTGAAGCTTTCTTT. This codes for CASEGQPNTEAFF.

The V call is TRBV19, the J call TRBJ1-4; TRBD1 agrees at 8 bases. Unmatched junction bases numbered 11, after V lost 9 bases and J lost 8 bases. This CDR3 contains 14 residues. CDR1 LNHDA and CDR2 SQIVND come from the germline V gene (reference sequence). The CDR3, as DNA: TGTGCCAGCAGCCTACAGGGGGTTAGAGAAAAACTGTTTTTT. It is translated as CASSLQGVREKLFF.

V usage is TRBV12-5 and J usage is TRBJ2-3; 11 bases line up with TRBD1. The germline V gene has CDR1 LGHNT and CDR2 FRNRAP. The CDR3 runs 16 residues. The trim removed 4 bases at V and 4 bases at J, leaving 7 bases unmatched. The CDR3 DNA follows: TGTGCTAGTGGTTCCACCGGGACAGGGGGGTCAGATACGCAGTATTTT. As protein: CASGSTGTGGSDTQYF.

CDR3 loop: CSARTGMAFF. The CDR3 nucleotides read TGCAGTGCTAGGACAGGGATGGCTTTCTTT. The chain recombines TRBV20-1 with TRBJ1-1; 7 nucleotides line up with TRBD1. CDR1 DFQATT and CDR2 SNEGSKA come from the germline V gene (reference sequence). The CDR3 extends over 10 amino acids. After removal of 3 bases from V and 11 bases from J, the junction contained 3 bases not matched to a gene.

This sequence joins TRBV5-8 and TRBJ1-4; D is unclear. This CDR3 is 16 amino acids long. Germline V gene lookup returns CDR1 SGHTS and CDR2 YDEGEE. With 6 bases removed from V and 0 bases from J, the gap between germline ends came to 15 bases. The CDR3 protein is CASNPQRVSTNEKLFF. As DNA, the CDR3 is TGTGCCAGCAACCCTCAAAGAGTCTCAACTAATGAAAAACTGTTTTTT.

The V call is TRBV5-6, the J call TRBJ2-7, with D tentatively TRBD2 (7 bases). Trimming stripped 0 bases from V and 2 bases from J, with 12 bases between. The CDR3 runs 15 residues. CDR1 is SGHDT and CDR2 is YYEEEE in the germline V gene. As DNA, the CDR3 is TGTGCCAGCAGCTTGGCGGGGGGCCCACCCTACGAGCAGTACTTC. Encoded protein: CASSLAGGPPYEQYF.

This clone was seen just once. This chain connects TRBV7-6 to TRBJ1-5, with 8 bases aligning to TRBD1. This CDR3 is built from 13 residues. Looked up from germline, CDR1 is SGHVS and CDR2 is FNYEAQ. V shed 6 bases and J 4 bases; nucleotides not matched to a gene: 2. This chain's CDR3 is CASSRDRNQPQHF. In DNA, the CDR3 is TGTGCCAGCAGTCGGGACAGGAATCAGCCCCAGCATTTT.

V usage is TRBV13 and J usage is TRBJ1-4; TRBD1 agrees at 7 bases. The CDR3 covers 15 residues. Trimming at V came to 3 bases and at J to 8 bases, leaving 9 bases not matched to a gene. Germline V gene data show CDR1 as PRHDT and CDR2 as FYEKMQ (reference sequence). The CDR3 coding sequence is TGTGCCAGCAGCTTGGGTACAGGGGCAGGCGAAAAACTGTTTTTT. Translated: CASSLGTGAGEKLFF.

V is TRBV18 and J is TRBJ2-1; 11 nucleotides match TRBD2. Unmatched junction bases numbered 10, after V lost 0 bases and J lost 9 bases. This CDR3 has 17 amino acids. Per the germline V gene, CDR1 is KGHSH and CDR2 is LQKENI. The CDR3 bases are TGTGCCAGCTCACCACCGGGCCTAGCGGGGGGTTGGAGTGAGCAGTTCTTC. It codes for CASSPPGLAGGWSEQFF.

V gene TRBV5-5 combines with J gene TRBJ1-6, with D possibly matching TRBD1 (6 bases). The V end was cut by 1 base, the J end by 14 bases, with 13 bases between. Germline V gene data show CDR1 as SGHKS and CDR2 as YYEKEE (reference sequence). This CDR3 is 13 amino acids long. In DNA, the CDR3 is TGTGCCAGCAGCTTGAGAGGGGGTACGGCCCTCCACTTT. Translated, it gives CASSLRGGTALHF.

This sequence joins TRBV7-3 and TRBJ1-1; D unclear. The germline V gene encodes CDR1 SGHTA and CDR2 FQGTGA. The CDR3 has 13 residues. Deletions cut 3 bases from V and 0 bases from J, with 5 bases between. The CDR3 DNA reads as TGTGCCAGCAGCTTCTCAGTGAACACTGAAGCTTTCTTT. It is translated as CASSFSVNTEAFF.

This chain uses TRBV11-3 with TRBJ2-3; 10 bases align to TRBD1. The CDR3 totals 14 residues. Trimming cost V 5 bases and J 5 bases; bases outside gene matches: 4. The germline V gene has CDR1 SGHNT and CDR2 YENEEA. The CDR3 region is CASSKTGGKDTQYF. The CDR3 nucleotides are TGTGCCAGCAGCAAGACAGGGGGCAAAGATACGCAGTATTTT.

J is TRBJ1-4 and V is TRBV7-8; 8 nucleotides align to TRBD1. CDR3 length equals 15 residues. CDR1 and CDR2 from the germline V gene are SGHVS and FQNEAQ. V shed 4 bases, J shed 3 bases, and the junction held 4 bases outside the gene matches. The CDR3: CASSSHRGANEKLFF. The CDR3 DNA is TGTGCCAGCAGCTCACACAGGGGGGCTAATGAAAAACTGTTTTTT.